This T cell receptor (beta chain) was captured in a study of breast tumors, draining lymph nodes, adjacent tissues. This clonotype occurred many times. Its target is unknown. One end of the junction fails to match germline, which may point to a read error. Study observations and caveats: Most tumor T cells seemingly derive from lymph node, then expand in tumor. Tumor TCR diversity was below lymph nodes but above nontumor tissue. Data only fit, rather than demonstrated, lymph node origin of most tumor T cells.

Breast cancer patients provided tissue from their axillary draining lymph nodes. MiXCR, run by TCRdb on the multiplex PCR reads, gives a single entry per CDR3 protein. Of about 230,000 distinct CDR3 sequences listed, approximately 31% are singletons. Germline assignment: CDR1 SGDLS and CDR2 YYNGEE. The CDR3 loop spans 14 amino acids. The receptor comes from a female donor with breast cancer. Some clones in this sample may be carry-over from other donors' samples. This chain connects TRBV9 to TRBJ2-5, with a possible D match to TRBD2 (6 bases). The sequenced material came from axillary lymph node tissue. The CDR3 sequence is CASSASSGVETQSF. DNA of the CDR3: TGTGCCAGCAGCGCCAGTTCGGGGGTAGAGACCCAGTCCTTC.